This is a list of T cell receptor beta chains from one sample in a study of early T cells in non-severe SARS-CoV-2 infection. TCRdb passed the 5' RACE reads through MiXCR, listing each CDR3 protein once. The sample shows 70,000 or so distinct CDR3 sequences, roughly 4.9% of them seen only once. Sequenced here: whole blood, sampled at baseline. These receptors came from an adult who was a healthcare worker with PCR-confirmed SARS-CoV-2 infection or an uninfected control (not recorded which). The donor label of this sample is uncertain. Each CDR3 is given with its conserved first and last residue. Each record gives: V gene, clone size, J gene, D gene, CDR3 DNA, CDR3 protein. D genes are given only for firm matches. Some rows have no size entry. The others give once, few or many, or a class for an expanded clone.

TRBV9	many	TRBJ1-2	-	TGTGCCAGCAGCGTAGGGCTGAACTATGGCTACACCTTC	CASSVGLNYGYTF
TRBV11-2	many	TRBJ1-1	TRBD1	TGTGCCAGCAGCAACAGGGGGAACACTGAAGCTTTCTTT	CASSNRGNTEAFF
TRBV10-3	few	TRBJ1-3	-	TGTGCCATCAGTGAGCAGGTTCACTCTGGAAACACCATATATTTT	CAISEQVHSGNTIYF
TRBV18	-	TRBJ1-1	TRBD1	TGTGCCAGCTCACCAACGGGACAGGGAGGTACCACTGAAGCTTTCTTT	CASSPTGQGGTTEAFF
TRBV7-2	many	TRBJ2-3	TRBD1	TGTGCCAGCAGCTGGAGCAGGGGGGATACGCAGTATTTT	CASSWSRGDTQYF
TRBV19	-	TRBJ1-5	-	TGTGCCAGTAGTATCATCGGTCAGCCCCAGCATTTT	CASSIIGQPQHF
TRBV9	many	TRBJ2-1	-	TGTGCCAGCAGCGTAGCGGGGGCAAGCTCCTACAATGAGCAGTTCTTC	CASSVAGASSYNEQFF
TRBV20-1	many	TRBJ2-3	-	TGCAGTGCGAGACTAAGCCGGGACAGCACAGATACGCAGTATTTT	CSARLSRDSTDTQYF
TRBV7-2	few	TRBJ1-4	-	TGTGCCAGCAGCTTAGTTGCGGGGTCTAATGAAAAACTGTTTTTT	CASSLVAGSNEKLFF
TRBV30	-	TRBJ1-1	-	TGTGCCTGTTCCAAGACAGGAGACACTGAAGCTTTCTTT	CACSKTGDTEAFF
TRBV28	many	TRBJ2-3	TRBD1	TGTGCCAGCAGTAGGGGGCAGCGAAGGAGTACGCAGTATTTT	CASSRGQRRSTQYF
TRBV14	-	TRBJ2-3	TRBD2	TGTGCCAGCAGCCAAGTAGCGGGGGGTTCCACAGATACGCAGTATTTT	CASSQVAGGSTDTQYF
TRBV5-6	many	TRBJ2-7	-	TGTGCCAGCAGCTTTACCCTGGACAGATACTACGAGCAGTACTTC	CASSFTLDRYYEQYF
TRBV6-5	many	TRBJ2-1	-	TGTGCCAGCAGTTACCGTTGGACAAACCTCCGGAATGAGCAGTTCTTC	CASSYRWTNLRNEQFF
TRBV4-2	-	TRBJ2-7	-	TGTGCCAGCAGCCAAGATCTTGGGAGCTTCTACGAGCAGTACTTC	CASSQDLGSFYEQYF
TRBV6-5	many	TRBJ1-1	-	TGTGCCAGCAGTCACGGGGTGGAGACTGAAGCTTTCTTT	CASSHGVETEAFF
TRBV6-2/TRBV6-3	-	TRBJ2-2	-	TGTGCCAGCAGTCCCACCGTCGGGGTCCCCACCGGGGAGCTGTTTTTT	CASSPTVGVPTGELFF
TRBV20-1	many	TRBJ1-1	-	TGCAGTGCTAGCCTTGACTCTTTAAAGAGTGAAGCTTTCTTT	CSASLDSLKSEAFF
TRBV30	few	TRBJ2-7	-	TGTGCCTGGATTCCGCTAGGACTCGGGCCCTATGGGGAGCAGTACTTC	CAWIPLGLGPYGEQYF
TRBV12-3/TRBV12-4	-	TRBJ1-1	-	TGTGCCAGCAGTTTATTGGGCAGGTCGGGGACTGAAGCTTTCTTT	CASSLLGRSGTEAFF
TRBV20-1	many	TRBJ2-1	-	TGCAGTGCGGCCCCCGCTCTGACCAATGAGCAGTTCTTC	CSAAPALTNEQFF
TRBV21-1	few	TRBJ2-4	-	TGTGCCAGCAGCAACCATCGGTCTAGCGGGGGGGCTTTCGCCAAAAACATTCAGTACTTC	CASSNHRSSGGAFAKNIQYF
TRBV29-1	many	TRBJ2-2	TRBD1	TGCAGCGTCACGAGACAGGGGGTCGGGGAGCTGTTTTTT	CSVTRQGVGELFF
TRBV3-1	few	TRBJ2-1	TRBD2	TGTGCCAGCAGCCAATGGGGGGGAGAGCAGTTCTTC	CASSQWGGEQFF
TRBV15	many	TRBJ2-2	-	TGTGCCACCAGCAGAGATGGAGTTGACAGCGGGGAGCTGTTTTTT	CATSRDGVDSGELFF
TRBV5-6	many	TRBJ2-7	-	TGTGCCAGCAGCTTCCGTTCAGGGACCTACGAGCAGTACTTC	CASSFRSGTYEQYF
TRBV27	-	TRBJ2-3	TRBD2	TGTGCCAGCAGTGCGGGGACTACCACAGATACGCAGTATTTT	CASSAGTTTDTQYF
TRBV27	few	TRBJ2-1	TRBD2	TGTGCCAGCAGTCCCGGGGGGGCCCTTAATGAGCAGTTCTTC	CASSPGGALNEQFF
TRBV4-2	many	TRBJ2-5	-	TGTGCCAGCAGCCAAGGACTAATCCAAGAGACCCAGTACTTC	CASSQGLIQETQYF